The clone carrying this T cell receptor beta chain was found many times. Its antigen remains unknown. The data were obtained in a study of T cell repertoires in cytomegalovirus infection. On the study more broadly: It was the public TCR beta signatures that indicated both CMV infection and matching HLA type. General observations from the study: Of the TCR beta families, the public ones yielded a cumulative frequency that identified carriers of CMV plus the relevant HLA. The response measured ex vivo was dominated by TCR beta clonotypes (HLA-C-restricted and CMV-specific).

TCRdb re-analysed the reads in MiXCR, keeping a single row per CDR3 protein. In the table there are 100,000 to 150,000 distinct CDR3 sequences, 20% to 30% of which are singletons. The CDR3 totals 14 residues. CDR1 is SEHNR, CDR2 FQNEAQ, per germline (reference sequence). Trimming at V came to 5 bases and at J to 5 bases, leaving 3 bases not matched to a gene. This chain links TRBV7-9 with TRBJ2-5; TRBD2 matches at 12 bases. The source is a human donor in good health (CMV status not recorded). Some clones in this sample may be carry-over from other donors' samples. Input material: PBMCs, sequenced either directly or after in vitro stimulation (not recorded which). The CDR3 region has the DNA TGTGCCAGCAGCCACGGGACTAGCGGGGAGACCCAGTACTTC. This codes for CASSHGTSGETQYF. The full variable domain, completed using reference TRBV7-9 and TRBJ2-5, is DTGVSQNPRHKITKRGQNVTFRCDPISEHNRLYWYRQTLGQGPEFLTYFQNEAQLEKSRLLSDRFSAERPKGSFSTLEIQRTEQGDSAMYLCASSHGTSGETQYFGPGTRLLVL.